This TCR beta chain was documented in a study of OX40 agonist ivuxolimab in advanced cancers. J gave up 14 bases and V 4 bases, and 8 bases lay outside the gene matches. Germline V gene sequence: CDR1 DFQATT, CDR2 SNEGSKA (reference sequence). CDR3 length: 11 amino acids. The protocol was immunoSEQ multiplex PCR, while the TCRdb copy is restricted to in-frame clones and leaves out a portion. The sample holds approximately 88,000 clones, around nine tenths seen once. The chain carries TRBV20-1 and TRBJ2-5; 9 bases are a match to TRBD2. Source: CD4+ or CD8+ T cells sorted from blood, taken in a trial of the OX40 agonist ivuxolimab. This receptor was taken from an adult with an advanced solid tumor such as melanoma, head and neck, liver or kidney cancer. The CDR3, as DNA: TGCAGTGCTACAGCGGGGGGCCGGGCTTACTTC. Protein sequence: CSATAGGRAYF.